The 16 T cell receptor beta chains below were found in one sample sequenced in a study of Ad26.COV2.S vaccination and SARS-CoV-2 variants. TCRdb's table, derived via immunoSEQ multiplex PCR, lists solely in-frame clones and lacks some. Seen here are 430,000 or so clones, about nine tenths observed once, and the top ten hold 12%. Documented treatment: over 15 received Ad26.COV2.S at low or high dose, single or two shots; 5 received placebo; per-sample allocation not given. Day 63 after the first injection of vaccine or placebo was the sampling time. The sample in question was peripheral blood, obtained in a trial of Ad26.COV2.S vaccine versus placebo. The source of these receptors is a person aged 18-60 years who received the Ad26.COV2.S COVID-19 vaccine or a placebo.

The J gene is TRBJ1-2, the V gene TRBV28; 7 positions agree with TRBD1. Unmatched junction bases numbered 7, after V lost 5 bases and J lost 1 base. Germline V CDR1 and CDR2: MDHEN, SYDVKM. This CDR3 has 15 amino acids. CDR3 sequence: CASSRRGTDNYGYTF. The CDR3 DNA is TGTGCCAGCAGTCGGAGGGGGACAGATAACTATGGCTACACCTTC.

The J gene is TRBJ2-3, the V gene TRBV11-2, with 10 bases that match TRBD1. This CDR3 contains 16 residues. Germline V gives CDR1 SGHAT, CDR2 FQNNGV. Unmatched junction bases numbered 6, after V lost 4 bases and J lost 2 bases. The CDR3 region has the DNA TGTGCCAGCAGCTCCCGGACAGGGGGGTCCACAGATACGCAGTATTTT. It yields the protein CASSSRTGGSTDTQYF.

This chain uses TRBV6-5 with TRBJ2-7; perhaps TRBD2 as D (5 bases). The ends were cut back, 6 bases at V and 4 bases at J, with 10 bases in the middle. Germline V gene data show CDR1 as MNHEY and CDR2 as SVGAGI. The CDR3 is made up of 12 amino acids. This CDR3 is CASRPTRYEQYF. The CDR3 bases are TGTGCCAGCAGACCCACTAGATACGAGCAGTACTTC.

This chain connects TRBV18 to TRBJ2-7; possibly TRBD1 for D (6 bases). Germline lookup yields CDR1 KGHSH and CDR2 LQKENI. CDR3 length: 14 amino acids. V was clipped by 0 bases and J by 4 bases, with 10 bases between them. The CDR3 spells CASSPPADRYEQYF. The DNA for the CDR3 is TGTGCCAGCTCACCACCCGCAGACAGGTACGAGCAGTACTTC.

V usage is TRBV9 and J usage is TRBJ2-1; D is unclear. V shed 0 bases and J shed 13 bases, with 11 bases lying between them. Germline CDR1 SGDLS, CDR2 YYNGEE. The CDR3 contains 12 residues. The CDR3 loop reads CASSVAGRVQFF. DNA of the CDR3: TGTGCCAGCAGCGTAGCAGGTAGGGTCCAGTTCTTC.

This chain joins TRBV24-1 and TRBJ2-1; D not resolved. Germline assignment: CDR1 KGHDR and CDR2 SFDVKD. The V and J ends lost 7 bases and 8 bases respectively, with 2 bases between them. The CDR3 is 9 amino acids. The CDR3 DNA is TGTGCCACCAGCGATGAGCAGTTCTTC. It specifies CATSDEQFF.

The chain recombines TRBV6-5 with TRBJ2-5; D may be TRBD1 (6 bases). Trimming removed 7 bases at V and 5 bases at J, with 14 bases between. The CDR3 runs to 13 residues. Germline-derived CDR1 and CDR2 are MNHEY and SVGAGI. As DNA, the CDR3 is TGTGCCAGCACCCGAACCCAGGGGGAGACCCAGTACTTC. It yields the protein CASTRTQGETQYF.

A few counts support this clone. This sequence joins TRBV7-2 and TRBJ1-5, with D possibly matching TRBD1 (5 bases). There are 15 residues in the CDR3. Trimming took off 6 bases at V and 0 bases at J, with 12 bases between the two ends. Germline V gene sequence: CDR1 SGHTA, CDR2 FQGNSA. The CDR3 region is CASSSGARSNQPQHF. CDR3 DNA: TGTGCCAGCAGTTCCGGGGCACGTAGCAATCAGCCCCAGCATTTT.

The V and J genes are TRBV3-1 (or the pseudogene TRBV3-2) and TRBJ2-7; D ambiguous. The CDR3 runs 15 residues. Trimming cost V 0 bases and J 4 bases, with 13 bases left between them. The germline V gene has CDR1 LGHDT and CDR2 YNNKEL (reference sequence). The chain's CDR3 is CASSQELAGPYEQYF. The CDR3 nucleotides read TGTGCCAGCAGCCAAGAGTTGGCAGGTCCTTACGAGCAGTACTTC.

The chain has TRBV7-9 and TRBJ1-5; D unclear. Deletions cut 3 bases from V and 0 bases from J, with 6 bases between. The CDR3 has 14 amino acids. CDR1 and CDR2 from the germline V gene are SEHNR and FQNEAQ (reference sequence). The CDR3 loop is CASSFGASNQPQHF. CDR3 bases: TGTGCCAGCAGCTTCGGCGCTAGCAATCAGCCCCAGCATTTT. The full variable domain, in which reference TRBV7-9 and TRBJ1-5 provide the parts outside the CDR3, is DTGVSQNPRHKITKRGQNVTFRCDPISEHNRLYWYRQTLGQGPEFLTYFQNEAQLEKSRLLSDRFSAERPKGSFSTLEIQRTEQGDSAMYLCASSFGASNQPQHFGDGTRLSIL.

The chain combines TRBV6-2 or TRBV6-3 with TRBJ2-1; weak D call: TRBD2 (6 bases). The germline CDR1 and CDR2 sequences are MNHEY and SVGEGT. The CDR3 spans 12 residues. The V and J ends lost 1 base and 12 bases respectively, with 10 bases between them. CDR3 region: CASSYFGGAQFF. The CDR3 DNA reads TGTGCCAGCAGTTACTTCGGCGGGGCGCAGTTCTTC.

The V call is TRBV6-5, the J call TRBJ1-5; no clear D. Trimming left V 2 bases short and J 0 bases short, with 8 bases between. Germline-derived CDR1 and CDR2 are MNHEY and SVGAGI. This CDR3 is 15 amino acids long. CDR3 DNA sequence: TGTGCCAGCAGTTACGGACGATATAGCAATCAGCCCCAGCATTTT. Protein product: CASSYGRYSNQPQHF.

This clone was counted a single time. The DNA for the CDR3 is TGTGCCAGCAGTGGGGGGAGGGACAGGGAGGACGAGCAGTACTTC. Protein sequence: CASSGGRDREDEQYF. V and J are TRBV25-1 and TRBJ2-7, with TRBD1 matching 9 bases. Losses at the gene ends were 4 bases for V and 5 bases for J; bases not matched to a gene: 9. This CDR3 contains 15 residues. Germline CDR1 reads MGHDK; CDR2 reads SYGVNS.

This clone was seen only once. This CDR3 reads CASSLGDLTYEQYF. In DNA form, the CDR3 reads TGTGCCAGCAGCTTAGGGGACCTAACCTACGAGCAGTACTTC. The rearrangement uses TRBV7-9 and TRBJ2-7; D possibly uses TRBD1 or TRBD2 (5 bases each). This CDR3 has 14 residues. V lost 1 base to trimming and J lost 2 bases, with 9 bases between them. Germline lookup yields CDR1 SEHNR and CDR2 FQNEAQ (reference sequence).

The rearrangement links TRBV7-8 to TRBJ2-7; possible D gene TRBD1, 6 bases. Germline values: CDR1 SGHVS, CDR2 FQNEAQ. V lost 4 bases and J 5 bases, leaving 9 bases between the germline ends. The length of the CDR3 is 12 residues. CDR3 sequence (DNA): TGTGCCAGCAGCTATACAGGGAACGAGCAGTACTTC. Translating gives CASSYTGNEQYF.

V gene TRBV5-1 combines with J gene TRBJ2-7; 12 bases fit TRBD1. The ends lost 2 bases at V and 6 bases at J; junction bases unmatched: 6. Germline V gives CDR1 SGHRS, CDR2 YFSETQ. The CDR3 consists of 15 residues. CDR3 nucleotide sequence: TGCGCCAGCAGCTTCTTAGGGACAGGGGGCGGCGAGCAGTACTTC. Translated, it gives CASSFLGTGGGEQYF.